These T cell receptor beta chains were read from a single sample in a study of shared clonotypes between healthy human individuals. Produced via immunoSEQ multiplex PCR; TCRdb's table is partial and in-frame only. The data show some 2.3 million clones, with approximately 93% seen just once and 0.39% held by the top ten. Sequenced sample: naive CD4+ T cells from PBMCs. Every receptor here comes from a man between 18 and 29 years old in good health. Some clones in this sample may be carry-over from other donors' samples. Both conserved end residues are part of each CDR3. The D gene is left open where the match is weak. Clone size is not always given. Where it is, it says once, few, many or a class for expanded clones.

j_call: TRBJ2-7
d_call: .
clone_size: .
v_call: TRBV5-4
cdr3_aa: CASSTRDTGQQYF
cdr3_nt: TGTGCCAGCAGCACCCGGGATACAGGCCAGCAGTACTTC

j_call: TRBJ1-5
d_call: .
clone_size: .
v_call: TRBV30
cdr3_aa: CAWSLWQEGQPQHF
cdr3_nt: TGTGCCTGGAGCCTTTGGCAGGAGGGACAGCCCCAGCATTTT

j_call: TRBJ2-1
d_call: .
clone_size: .
v_call: TRBV20-1
cdr3_aa: CSANRNEQFF
cdr3_nt: TGCAGTGCTAACCGAAATGAGCAGTTCTTC

j_call: TRBJ2-7
d_call: .
clone_size: .
v_call: TRBV25-1
cdr3_aa: CASSESRPGVREQYF
cdr3_nt: TGTGCCAGCAGTGAATCCCGGCCAGGGGTACGCGAGCAGTACTTC

j_call: TRBJ2-5
d_call: TRBD2
clone_size: .
v_call: TRBV5-1
cdr3_aa: CASSFSGGSETQYF
cdr3_nt: TGCGCCAGCAGCTTTTCGGGGGGAAGCGAGACCCAGTACTTC

j_call: TRBJ2-7
d_call: .
clone_size: .
v_call: TRBV7-9
cdr3_aa: CASSSVGGPAYEQYF
cdr3_nt: TGTGCCAGCAGCTCCGTCGGGGGACCGGCCTACGAGCAGTACTTC

j_call: TRBJ2-1
d_call: TRBD1
clone_size: .
v_call: TRBV4-1
cdr3_aa: CASSPGRGRYNEQFF
cdr3_nt: TGCGCCAGCAGCCCAGGCAGGGGGCGCTACAATGAGCAGTTCTTC

j_call: TRBJ2-1
d_call: TRBD2
clone_size: .
v_call: TRBV7-3
cdr3_aa: CASSWMTSGSGNEQFF
cdr3_nt: TGTGCCAGCAGCTGGATGACTAGCGGGAGTGGTAATGAGCAGTTCTTC

j_call: TRBJ2-7
d_call: TRBD1
clone_size: .
v_call: TRBV5-1
cdr3_aa: CASSSGTGRTYEQYF
cdr3_nt: TGCGCCAGCAGCTCCGGGACAGGGAGGACCTACGAGCAGTACTTC

j_call: TRBJ2-3
d_call: .
clone_size: .
v_call: TRBV23-1
cdr3_aa: CASSQSFYSRLGTDTQYF
cdr3_nt: TGCGCCAGCAGTCAATCGTTTTATTCGCGTTTGGGCACAGATACGCAGTATTTT

j_call: TRBJ2-7
d_call: .
clone_size: .
v_call: TRBV4-2
cdr3_aa: CASSPIGVGEQYF
cdr3_nt: TGTGCCAGCAGCCCCATTGGGGTCGGCGAGCAGTACTTC

j_call: TRBJ2-3
d_call: .
clone_size: .
v_call: TRBV12-1
cdr3_aa: CASSLMADTQYF
cdr3_nt: TGTGCCAGCAGCTTGATGGCAGATACGCAGTATTTT

j_call: TRBJ1-2
d_call: .
clone_size: .
v_call: TRBV11-2
cdr3_aa: CASSAMGLSYGYTF
cdr3_nt: TGTGCCAGCAGCGCGATGGGGCTCTCCTATGGCTACACCTTC

j_call: TRBJ2-4
d_call: .
clone_size: .
v_call: TRBV28
cdr3_aa: CASSPIGRVIQYF
cdr3_nt: TGTGCCAGCAGCCCTATTGGTCGGGTCATTCAGTACTTC

j_call: TRBJ1-1
d_call: .
clone_size: once
v_call: TRBV28
cdr3_aa: CASSLLADQNAEAFF
cdr3_nt: TGTGCCAGCAGTTTACTAGCAGATCAGAACGCTGAAGCTTTCTTT

j_call: TRBJ2-1
d_call: TRBD2
clone_size: once
v_call: TRBV4-3
cdr3_aa: CASSHGLAGVNEQFF
cdr3_nt: TGCGCCAGCAGCCACGGGCTAGCGGGGGTAAATGAGCAGTTCTTC

j_call: TRBJ2-5
d_call: .
clone_size: .
v_call: TRBV15
cdr3_aa: CATSRDSGRVETQYF
cdr3_nt: TGTGCCACCAGCAGAGACTCAGGGAGAGTCGAGACCCAGTACTTC

j_call: TRBJ1-3
d_call: .
clone_size: .
v_call: TRBV5-1
cdr3_aa: CASRPESGSSGNTIYF
cdr3_nt: TGCGCCAGCAGACCCGAATCAGGGTCCTCTGGAAACACCATATATTTT

j_call: TRBJ2-3
d_call: TRBD2
clone_size: .
v_call: TRBV5-1
cdr3_aa: CASSSGTSQDTQYF
cdr3_nt: TGCGCCAGCAGCTCCGGGACTAGTCAAGATACGCAGTATTTT

j_call: TRBJ1-1
d_call: .
clone_size: .
v_call: TRBV7-7
cdr3_aa: CASSQDVNTEAFF
cdr3_nt: TGTGCCAGCAGCCAGGACGTCAACACTGAAGCTTTCTTT

j_call: TRBJ2-1
d_call: TRBD2
clone_size: once
v_call: TRBV2
cdr3_aa: CASSYSSGRGNEQFF
cdr3_nt: TGTGCCAGCAGCTATTCTAGCGGGAGAGGGAATGAGCAGTTCTTC

j_call: TRBJ2-3
d_call: .
clone_size: .
v_call: TRBV5-1
cdr3_aa: CASSLGLDTQYF
cdr3_nt: TGCGCCAGCAGCTTGGGTCTAGATACGCAGTATTTT

j_call: TRBJ1-4
d_call: .
clone_size: .
v_call: TRBV19
cdr3_aa: CASSMGHYNEKLFF
cdr3_nt: TGTGCCAGTAGTATGGGACACTATAATGAAAAACTGTTTTTT

j_call: TRBJ1-5
d_call: TRBD1
clone_size: once
v_call: TRBV15
cdr3_aa: CATSRRDSHNQPQHF
cdr3_nt: TGTGCCACCAGCAGGAGGGACAGCCACAATCAGCCCCAGCATTTT

j_call: TRBJ2-7
d_call: TRBD2
clone_size: .
v_call: TRBV5-3
cdr3_aa: CARSPRKGTRESYEQYF
cdr3_nt: TGTGCCAGAAGCCCGCGGAAGGGGACTAGAGAGTCCTACGAGCAGTACTTC